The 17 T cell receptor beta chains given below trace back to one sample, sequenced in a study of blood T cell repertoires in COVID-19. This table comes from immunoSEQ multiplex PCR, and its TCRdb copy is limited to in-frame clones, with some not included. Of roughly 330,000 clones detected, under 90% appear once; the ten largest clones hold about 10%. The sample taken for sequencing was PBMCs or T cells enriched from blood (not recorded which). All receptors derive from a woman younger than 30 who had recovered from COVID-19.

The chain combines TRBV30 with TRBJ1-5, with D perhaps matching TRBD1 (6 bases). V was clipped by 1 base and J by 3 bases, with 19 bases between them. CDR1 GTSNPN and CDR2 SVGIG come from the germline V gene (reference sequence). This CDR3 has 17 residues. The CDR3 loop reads CAWSALAATGNNQPQHF. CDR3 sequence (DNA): TGTGCCTGGAGTGCCCTGGCCGCGACAGGCAACAATCAGCCCCAGCATTTT. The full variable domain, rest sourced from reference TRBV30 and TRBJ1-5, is SQTIHQWPATLVQPVGSPLSLECTVEGTSNPNLYWYRQAAGRGLQLLFYSVGIGQISSEVPQNLSASRPQDRQFILSSKKLLLSDSGFYLCAWSALAATGNNQPQHFGDGTRLSIL.

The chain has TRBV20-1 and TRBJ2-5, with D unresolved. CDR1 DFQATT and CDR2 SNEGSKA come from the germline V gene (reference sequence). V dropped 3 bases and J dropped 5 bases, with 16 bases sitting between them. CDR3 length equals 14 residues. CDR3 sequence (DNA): TGCAGTGCTAGTGGATTCAGTGACTCGGAGACCCAGTACTTC. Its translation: CSASGFSDSETQYF.

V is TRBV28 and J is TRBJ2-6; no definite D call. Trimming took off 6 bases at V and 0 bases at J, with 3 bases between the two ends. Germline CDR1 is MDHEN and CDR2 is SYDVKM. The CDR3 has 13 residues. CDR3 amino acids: CASRASGANVLTF. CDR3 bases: TGTGCCAGCAGGGCCTCTGGGGCCAACGTCCTGACTTTC.

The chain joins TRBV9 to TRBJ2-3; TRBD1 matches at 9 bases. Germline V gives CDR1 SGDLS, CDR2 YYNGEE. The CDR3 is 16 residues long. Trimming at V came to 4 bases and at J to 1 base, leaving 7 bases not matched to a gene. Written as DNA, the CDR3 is TGTGCCAGCAGCCCACAGGGGGCGCGAGGCACAGATACGCAGTATTTT. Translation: CASSPQGARGTDTQYF.

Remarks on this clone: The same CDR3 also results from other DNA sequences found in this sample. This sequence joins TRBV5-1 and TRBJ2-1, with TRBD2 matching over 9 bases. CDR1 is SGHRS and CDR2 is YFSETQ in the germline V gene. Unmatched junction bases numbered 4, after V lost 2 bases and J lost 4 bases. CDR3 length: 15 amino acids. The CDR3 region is CASSLLAGAYNEQFF. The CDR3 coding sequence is TGCGCCAGCAGCTTACTAGCGGGCGCTTACAATGAGCAGTTCTTC. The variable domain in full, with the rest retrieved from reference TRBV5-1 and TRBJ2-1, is KAGVTQTPRYLIKTRGQQVTLSCSPISGHRSVSWYQQTPGQGLQFLFEYFSETQRNKGNFPGRFSGRQFSNSRSEMNVSTLELGDSALYLCASSLLAGAYNEQFFGPGTRLTVL.

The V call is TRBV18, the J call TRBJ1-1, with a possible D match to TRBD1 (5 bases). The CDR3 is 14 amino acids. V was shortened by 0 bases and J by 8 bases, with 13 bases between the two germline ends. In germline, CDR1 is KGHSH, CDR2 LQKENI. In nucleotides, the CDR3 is TGTGCCAGCTCACCACCAACCGGGACTCCCGAAGCTTTCTTT. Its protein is CASSPPTGTPEAFF.

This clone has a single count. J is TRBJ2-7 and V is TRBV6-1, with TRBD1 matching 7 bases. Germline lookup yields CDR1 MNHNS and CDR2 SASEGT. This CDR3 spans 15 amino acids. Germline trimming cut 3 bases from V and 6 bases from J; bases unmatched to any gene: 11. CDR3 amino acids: CASSDLYRGPPEQYF. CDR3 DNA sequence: TGTGCCAGCAGTGACCTTTACAGGGGCCCTCCCGAGCAGTACTTC.

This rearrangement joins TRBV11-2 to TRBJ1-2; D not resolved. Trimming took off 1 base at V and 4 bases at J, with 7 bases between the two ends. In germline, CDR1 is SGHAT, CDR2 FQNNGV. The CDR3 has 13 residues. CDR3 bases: TGTGCCAGCAGCTTAGGTGGCCGCTATGGCTACACCTTC. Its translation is CASSLGGRYGYTF.

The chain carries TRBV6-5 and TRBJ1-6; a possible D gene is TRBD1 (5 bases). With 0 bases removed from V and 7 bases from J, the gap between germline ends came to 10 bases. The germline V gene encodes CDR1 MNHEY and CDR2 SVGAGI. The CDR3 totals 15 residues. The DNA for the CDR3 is TGTGCCAGCAGTTACTCAGGGACTCTAAATTCACCCCTCCACTTT. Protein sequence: CASSYSGTLNSPLHF.

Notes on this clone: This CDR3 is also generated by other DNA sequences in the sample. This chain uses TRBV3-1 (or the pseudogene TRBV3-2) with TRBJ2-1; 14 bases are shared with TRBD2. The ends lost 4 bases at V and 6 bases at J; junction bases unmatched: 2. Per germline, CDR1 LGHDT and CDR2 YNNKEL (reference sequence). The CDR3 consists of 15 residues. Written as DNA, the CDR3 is TGTGCCAGCAGCCGACTAGCGGGAGGGGGCAATGAGCAGTTCTTC. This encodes CASSRLAGGGNEQFF.

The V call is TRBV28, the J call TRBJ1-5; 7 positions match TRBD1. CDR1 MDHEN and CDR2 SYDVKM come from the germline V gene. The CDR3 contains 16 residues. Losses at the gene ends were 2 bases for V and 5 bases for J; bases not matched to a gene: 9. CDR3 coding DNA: TGTGCCAGCAGTTTAGGGGGTACAGGGGACTATCAGCCCCAGCATTTT. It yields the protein CASSLGGTGDYQPQHF.

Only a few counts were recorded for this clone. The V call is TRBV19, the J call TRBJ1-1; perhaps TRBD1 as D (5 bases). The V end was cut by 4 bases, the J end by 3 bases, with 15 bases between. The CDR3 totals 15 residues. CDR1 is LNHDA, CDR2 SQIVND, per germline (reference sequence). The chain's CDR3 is CASSTGSIEYTEAFF. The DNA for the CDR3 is TGTGCCAGTAGTACAGGGTCTATCGAATACACTGAAGCTTTCTTT.

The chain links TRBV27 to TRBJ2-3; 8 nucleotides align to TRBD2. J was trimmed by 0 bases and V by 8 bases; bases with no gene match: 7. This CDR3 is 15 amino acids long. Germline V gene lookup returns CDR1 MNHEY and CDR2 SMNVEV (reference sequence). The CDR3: CASGNSGASTDTQYF. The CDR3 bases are TGTGCCAGCGGAAATAGCGGGGCTAGCACAGATACGCAGTATTTT.

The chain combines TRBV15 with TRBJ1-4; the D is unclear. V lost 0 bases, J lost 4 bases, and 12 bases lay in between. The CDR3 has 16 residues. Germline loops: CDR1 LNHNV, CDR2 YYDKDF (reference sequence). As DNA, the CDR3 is TGTGCCACCAGCAGAGATGGTCGCAGAAATAATGAAAAACTGTTTTTT. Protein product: CATSRDGRRNNEKLFF.

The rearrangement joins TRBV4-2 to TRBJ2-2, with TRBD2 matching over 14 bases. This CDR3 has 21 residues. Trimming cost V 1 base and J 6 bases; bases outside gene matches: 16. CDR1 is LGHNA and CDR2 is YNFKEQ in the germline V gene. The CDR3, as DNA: TGTGCCAGCAGCCAAGTAATAGGGACTAGCGGGAGAAAAGGAGTAGCCGGGGAGCTGTTTTTT. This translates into CASSQVIGTSGRKGVAGELFF.

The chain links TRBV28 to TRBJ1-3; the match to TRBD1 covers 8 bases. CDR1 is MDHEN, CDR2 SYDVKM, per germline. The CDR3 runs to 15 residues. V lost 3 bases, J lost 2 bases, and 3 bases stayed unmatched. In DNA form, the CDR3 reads TGTGCCAGCAGTTTTGGACAGGGAACTGGAAACACCATATATTTT. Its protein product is CASSFGQGTGNTIYF.

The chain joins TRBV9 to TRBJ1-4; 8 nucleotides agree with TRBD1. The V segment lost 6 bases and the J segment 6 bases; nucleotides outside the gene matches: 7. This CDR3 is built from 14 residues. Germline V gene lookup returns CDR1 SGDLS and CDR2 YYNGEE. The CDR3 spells CASTLTGVDEKLFF. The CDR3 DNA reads TGTGCCAGCACTCTGACAGGGGTGGATGAAAAACTGTTTTTT.